This entry features one TCR beta chain sequence. No antigen is known for it. There are no base qualities to consult, and no much larger clone falls within one base. Library prep was done by the immunoSEQ multiplex PCR assay. In its TCRdb copy, this immuneACCESS table keeps in-frame sequences only and misses some clones. Where compared with another copy, unresolved V genes explain less than half of these, and the others have no known cause. Recorded for this sample are about 68,000 clones; roughly nine tenths of them occurred a single time. The ten largest clones add up to around 1.3% of the sample. This sample is part of a study of T cell changes during pregnancy in multiple sclerosis (dated by TCRdb to the late 2010s). About the investigation overall: The study looked at changes in the T cell repertoire across pregnancy in women with multiple sclerosis.

V gives up 10 bases and J gives up 0 bases, and the segment between their germline ends measures 19 bases. The germline V gene gives CDR1 as ENHRY and CDR2 as SYGVKD. CDR3 length: 16 amino acids, cysteine to phenylalanine. The sequence is cut down to CDR3 DNA, 48 bases in frame from base 1. The starting material was peripheral blood, obtained in the second trimester of pregnancy. This TCR derives from a female donor in good health, enrolled as a control in a pregnancy study. The receptor chain draws on TRBV10-3 and TRBJ2-1, with TRBD1 tentatively as D gene (6 bases match). The nucleotide sequence is TGTGCCACGCTTCCAATGGACAGCCTCTCCTACAATGAGCAGTTCTTC. It translates to CATLPMDSLSYNEQFF.